This is a list of T cell receptor beta chains from one sample in a study of CD8 T cells in ankylosing spondylitis. Each CDR3 protein is one row after TCRdb ran MiXCR on the 5' RACE reads. The sample has 250,000 to 300,000 distinct CDR3 sequences, roughly 18% seen once; the top ten hold more than 25%. The sample consisted of blood, either unsorted or a sorted T cell fraction (not recorded which). The receptors stem from a male donor with ankylosing spondylitis or in good health (not recorded which). Each CDR3 is given with its conserved first and last residue. D genes are given only for firm matches. Rows may omit the clone size; those that give it use once, few, many or a size class.

clone_size | j_call | d_call | v_call | cdr3_aa | cdr3_nt
few | TRBJ2-5 | NA | TRBV25-1 | CASNSQGWKTQYF | TGTGCCAGCAATTCCCAGGGGTGGAAGACCCAGTACTTC
NA | TRBJ2-7 | NA | TRBV7-8 | CASSPGVNIYEQYF | TGTGCCAGCAGCCCCGGGGTCAACATCTACGAGCAGTACTTC
many | TRBJ1-5 | NA | TRBV27 | CASSLSWGQPQHF | TGTGCCAGCAGTTTATCATGGGGTCAGCCCCAGCATTTT
NA | TRBJ2-1 | NA | TRBV28 | CASGYDGAGNEQFF | TGTGCCAGCGGATATGATGGGGCAGGGAATGAGCAGTTCTTC
many | TRBJ2-2 | NA | TRBV29-1 | CSVEVVGRLNTGELFF | TGCAGCGTTGAGGTGGTTGGGAGATTGAACACCGGGGAGCTGTTTTTT
many | TRBJ2-1 | NA | TRBV7-9 | CASSQPRGSLAYNEQFF | TGTGCCAGCAGCCAACCTCGCGGGTCTCTAGCCTACAATGAGCAGTTCTTC
many | TRBJ2-4 | NA | TRBV15 | CATSRMTSLDIQYF | TGTGCCACCAGCAGGATGACTAGTCTGGACATTCAGTACTTC
NA | TRBJ2-3 | NA | TRBV12-3/TRBV12-4 | CASSFGDSTDTQYF | TGTGCCAGCAGTTTCGGAGACAGCACAGATACGCAGTATTTT
NA | TRBJ2-5 | NA | TRBV20-1 | CSARDHYGTPQETQYF | TGCAGTGCTAGAGATCACTACGGGACACCACAAGAGACCCAGTACTTC
few | TRBJ2-3 | TRBD2 | TRBV27 | CASSPRLETSGLSPDTQYF | TGTGCCAGCAGTCCCCGGCTCGAAACTAGCGGGTTATCCCCAGATACGCAGTATTTT
NA | TRBJ1-1 | NA | TRBV4-3 | CASSQSSGATEAFF | TGCGCCAGCAGCCAAAGCAGTGGGGCCACTGAAGCTTTCTTT
few | TRBJ2-5 | TRBD1 | TRBV11-1 | CASSSSILNGQGAQETQYF | TGTGCCAGCAGCTCCTCAATTCTAAACGGACAGGGGGCTCAAGAGACCCAGTACTTC
NA | TRBJ1-5 | NA | TRBV15 | CATSRDLAYSNQPQHF | TGTGCCACCAGCAGAGATTTGGCTTATAGCAATCAGCCCCAGCATTTT
NA | TRBJ2-5 | NA | TRBV21-1 | CASSKGRTGETQYF | TGTGCCAGCAGCAAAGGTCGAACCGGTGAGACCCAGTACTTC
few | TRBJ2-5 | TRBD1 | TRBV6-1 | CASGGQGDQETQYF | TGTGCCAGCGGGGGACAGGGTGACCAAGAGACCCAGTACTTC
NA | TRBJ1-1 | TRBD1 | TRBV4-3 | CASSQDRDRGDGAFF | TGCGCCAGCAGCCAAGATCGGGACAGGGGGGATGGAGCTTTCTTT
few | TRBJ1-5 | NA | TRBV6-5 | CASSYARENQPQHF | TGTGCCAGCAGTTACGCAAGAGAGAATCAGCCCCAGCATTTT
few | TRBJ2-1 | NA | TRBV11-2 | CASSLDPTNEQFF | TGTGCCAGCAGCTTAGACCCCACTAATGAGCAGTTCTTC
few | TRBJ2-7 | TRBD2 | TRBV5-1 | CASSMTSGNEQYF | TGCGCCAGCAGCATGACTAGCGGGAACGAGCAGTACTTC
many | TRBJ1-6 | NA | TRBV4-1 | CASSQVPAGRTYNSPLHF | TGCGCCAGCAGCCAAGTGCCGGCAGGGAGGACCTATAATTCACCCCTCCACTTT
NA | TRBJ2-7 | TRBD2 | TRBV4-3 | CASSPGLANSYEQYF | TGCGCCAGCAGCCCAGGACTAGCGAACTCCTACGAGCAGTACTTC
many | TRBJ2-7 | NA | TRBV5-6 | CASRQDGASYEQYF | TGTGCCAGCAGACAGGACGGCGCCTCCTACGAGCAGTACTTC
few | TRBJ2-7 | NA | TRBV5-1 | CASSLEPTGFIYEQYF | TGCGCCAGCAGCTTGGAACCGACAGGATTCATCTACGAGCAGTACTTC
NA | TRBJ2-5 | NA | TRBV11-1 | CASSLAIGRRLFQETQYF | TGTGCCAGCAGCTTAGCGATCGGCAGAAGACTATTTCAAGAGACCCAGTACTTC
NA | TRBJ2-7 | NA | TRBV6-5 | CASSLGGWSYEQYF | TGTGCCAGCAGTTTAGGCGGGTGGTCCTACGAGCAGTACTTC
NA | TRBJ1-1 | NA | TRBV12-3/TRBV12-4 | CASSPGLATEAFF | TGTGCCAGCAGCCCAGGGCTGGCCACTGAAGCTTTCTTT
few | TRBJ2-5 | NA | TRBV4-1 | CASSQPDSGQETQYF | TGCGCCAGCAGCCAACCCGACAGCGGCCAAGAGACCCAGTACTTC